The 31 T cell receptor beta chains listed next were all sequenced from one sample in a study of tumor-infiltrating lymphocytes in primary liver carcinoma. Germline DNA was also extracted, with blood RNA taken from unsorted whole blood. Using a constant-region primer together with ProtoScript II reverse transcriptase, TCR beta cDNA was made from 500 ng of total RNA. What produced the TCR beta libraries was three nested multiplex PCR rounds using slightly modified ARM-PCR. Investigators reported that the first two PCR rounds, at around 11 cycles each, used TRBV1-TRBV30 forward primers with a C-beta reverse primer. TCRdb re-called the multiplex PCR reads with MiXCR, one entry per CDR3 protein. Here the sample spans around 170,000 distinct CDR3 sequences, over 45% being singletons. Input material: peripheral blood. These receptor sequences come from a man aged 40-49 years with primary liver carcinoma and hepatitis B virus infection.

The table lists this clonotype with many counts. This chain connects TRBV11-2 to TRBJ1-1; D gene uncertain. The V gene's germline CDR1 is SGHAT and CDR2 FQNNGV. The CDR3 length is 13 residues. Trimming pared 3 bases from V and 3 bases from J, leaving 8 bases between. CDR3 DNA sequence: TGTGCCAGCAGCTTCGGATGGGACACTGAAGCTTTCTTT. Its protein product is CASSFGWDTEAFF.

On this clonotype: A junction boundary mismatches the germline segment, possibly from a read error. The gene calls are TRBV6-1 and TRBJ1-5, with D perhaps matching TRBD1 (5 bases). In germline, CDR1 is MNHNS, CDR2 SASEGT. The CDR3 extends over 15 amino acids. The DNA of the CDR3 is TGTCCCAGCAGTGTCCAGACAGATAGCAATCAGCCCCAGCATTTT. Translation gives CPSSVQTDSNQPQHF.

This sequence joins TRBV19 and TRBJ1-5; the D is unclear. CDR1 LNHDA and CDR2 SQIVND come from the germline V gene (reference sequence). There are 13 residues in the CDR3. V lost 3 bases to trimming and J lost 7 bases, with 10 bases between them. CDR3 sequence (DNA): TGTGCCAGTAGTATGGGTCCGGGACAGCCCCAGCATTTT. Its translation: CASSMGPGQPQHF. Complete variable domain (other parts from reference TRBV19 and TRBJ1-5): DGGITQSPKYLFRKEGQNVTLSCEQNLNHDAMYWYRQDPGQGLRLIYYSQIVNDFQKGDIAEGYSVSREKKESFPLTVTSAQKNPTAFYLCASSMGPGQPQHFGDGTRLSIL.

With regard to this clonotype: Mismatch with germline at one junction end may stem from a read error. This chain joins TRBV7-8 and TRBJ2-1, with a possible D match to TRBD2 (6 bases). Germline CDR1 and CDR2: SGHVS and FQNEAQ. The CDR3 runs 11 residues. The CDR3 region has the DNA TGTGCCAGCAGCTATGGGACTTCCCAGTCCTTC. Amino acids: CASSYGTSQSF.

The V gene is TRBV11-2, the J gene TRBJ2-1; D might be TRBD2 (6 bases). V shed 7 bases and J shed 10 bases, with 17 bases lying between them. Germline V lookup: CDR1 SGHAT, CDR2 FQNNGV. The CDR3 is made up of 13 amino acids. The CDR3, as DNA: TGTGCCAGCAACCCCGGTACTAGCCTAGAGCAGTTCTTC. Its protein is CASNPGTSLEQFF. Full variable domain (outside the CDR3, taken from reference TRBV11-2 and TRBJ2-1): EAGVAQSPRYKIIEKRQSVAFWCNPISGHATLYWYQQILGQGPKLLIQFQNNGVVDDSQLPKDRFSAERLKGVDSTLKIQPAKLEDSAVYLCASNPGTSLEQFFGPGTRLTVL.

As DNA, the CDR3 is TGTGCCAGCAGTTCCCTCGGAATAGCGGGAGGGCCTAATACCTACGAGCAGTACTTC. Protein product: CASSSLGIAGGPNTYEQYF. The chain employs TRBV6-5 and TRBJ2-7, with 11 positions matching TRBD2. CDR3 size: 19 residues. Germline trimming cut 4 bases from V and 2 bases from J; bases unmatched to any gene: 16. Germline CDR1 reads MNHEY; CDR2 reads SVGAGI.

There are a few counts of this clonotype. V gene TRBV10-3 combines with J gene TRBJ2-7; 10 bases map to TRBD2. The trim removed 3 bases at V and 4 bases at J, leaving 9 bases unmatched. Germline assignment: CDR1 ENHRY and CDR2 SYGVKD. The CDR3 covers 16 residues. The CDR3 bases are TGTGCCATCAGTGATCGACTACTAGCGGGATCGTACGAGCAGTACTTC. Protein: CAISDRLLAGSYEQYF.

This clonotype was detected only a few times. DNA of the CDR3: TGTGCCAGCAGGCGGGAGGGCAGATCCTACGAGCAGTACTTC. Amino acid sequence: CASRREGRSYEQYF. V is TRBV6-5 and J is TRBJ2-7, with 9 bases that match TRBD2. V lost 6 bases and J lost 1; bases outside the gene matches: 4. This CDR3 contains 14 residues. Per the germline V gene, CDR1 is MNHEY and CDR2 is SVGAGI.

The rearrangement links TRBV30 to TRBJ2-5, with 10 bases matching TRBD1. The CDR3 sequence is 14 residues long. Germline lookup yields CDR1 GTSNPN and CDR2 SVGIG (reference sequence). The V gene end was trimmed by 4 bases and the J gene end by 7 bases; junction bases not matched to a gene: 9. CDR3 region: CAWNVGTGVATQYF. DNA of the CDR3: TGTGCCTGGAATGTCGGGACAGGGGTTGCGACCCAGTACTTC.

This clonotype was counted ten times or more. This sequence joins TRBV11-2 and TRBJ1-6; D possibly corresponds to TRBD1 (6 bases). This CDR3 spans 14 amino acids. The germline V gene encodes CDR1 SGHAT and CDR2 FQNNGV. V shed 5 bases and J shed 6 bases, with 11 bases lying between them. The CDR3 protein is CASSPQGFNSPLHF. CDR3 sequence (DNA): TGTGCCAGCAGCCCTCAGGGGTTTAATTCACCCCTCCACTTT.

About this clonotype: At one end, the junction sequence differs from germline, possibly due to a read error. The V and J genes are TRBV12-3 or TRBV12-4 and TRBJ1-4, with 9 positions matching TRBD1. This CDR3 contains 13 residues. The CDR3 sequence: CASRRTGVEKLLF. CDR3 sequence (DNA): TGTGCCAGCAGGCGGACAGGGGTTGAAAAACTGTTATTT.

Comments on this clonotype: A much larger clone lies a single base off, so this may be a read error. The genes are TRBV29-1 and TRBJ2-2; TRBD1 matches at 9 bases. The germline V gene has CDR1 SQVTM and CDR2 ANQGSEA. The CDR3 covers 13 residues. The CDR3 loop reads CSVGTGQAGELLF. The DNA of the CDR3 is TGCAGCGTAGGGACAGGGCAGGCCGGGGAGCTGCTTTTT.

The gene calls are TRBV25-1 and TRBJ2-7, with D perhaps TRBD2 (5 bases). CDR1 MGHDK and CDR2 SYGVNS come from the germline V gene. This CDR3 has 12 amino acids. Trimming removed 5 bases from V and 8 bases from J, with 13 bases in between. The CDR3 region is CASSRGSVKQYF. The CDR3 nucleotides read TGTGCCAGCAGTCGGGGTTCTGTCAAGCAGTACTTC.

This clonotype has just a few counts. The J gene is TRBJ2-5, the V gene TRBV7-8; D unresolved. Germline V gene data show CDR1 as SGHVS and CDR2 as FQNEAQ. V gave up 3 bases and J gave up 1 base, with 18 bases separating them. This CDR3 has 17 residues. The CDR3 DNA is TGTGCCAGCAGCTTTGTTACGGTTCAGTTGAGCCAAGAGACCCAGTACTTC. This encodes CASSFVTVQLSQETQYF.

Points on this clonotype: The junction departs from the called germline gene at one end, perhaps through a read error. V gene TRBV4-2 combines with J gene TRBJ2-1; D uncertain. CDR1 and CDR2 (germline): LGHNA, YNFKEQ. The CDR3 consists of 16 residues. The CDR3 here is CASSQASVTLGNEQLF. In DNA form, the CDR3 reads TGTGCCAGCAGCCAAGCCTCCGTAACGTTGGGCAATGAGCAGCTCTTC.

The gene calls are TRBV30 and TRBJ1-6; D is undetermined. V lost 5 bases, J lost 7 bases, and 15 bases lay in between. Germline V gene data show CDR1 as GTSNPN and CDR2 as SVGIG (reference sequence). The CDR3 length is 14 residues. The CDR3 protein is CAWFRDQENSPLHF. Here the CDR3 DNA reads TGTGCCTGGTTCCGTGACCAAGAAAATTCACCCCTCCACTTT. The variable domain in full, with the rest retrieved from reference TRBV30 and TRBJ1-6, is SQTIHQWPATLVQPVGSPLSLECTVEGTSNPNLYWYRQAAGRGLQLLFYSVGIGQISSEVPQNLSASRPQDRQFILSSKKLLLSDSGFYLCAWFRDQENSPLHFGNGTRLTVT.

A note on this clonotype: Here the CDR3 omits its conserved ending phenylalanine or tryptophan, so a read error is the likely source. J is TRBJ2-3 and V is TRBV12-3 or TRBV12-4, with D possibly matching TRBD2 (6 bases). Trimming took 5 bases from V and 6 from J, leaving 15 bases between them. This CDR3 has 14 amino acids. The CDR3 nucleotides read TGTGCCAGCAGTGCCGGAGGGGCATCGGATACGCAGTATATT. This sequence encodes CASSAGGASDTQYI.

Remarks on this clonotype: One base away lies a much larger clone, so this may be a sequencing read error. This chain uses TRBV6-5 with TRBJ1-6; D ambiguous. Germline lookup yields CDR1 MNHEY and CDR2 SVGAGI. The CDR3 extends over 13 amino acids. The CDR3 sequence is CASRNDDNPPLHF. CDR3 DNA: TGTGCCAGCAGAAACGACGATAATCCACCCCTCCACTTT.

As to this clonotype: Because the CDR3 is missing its conserved closing phenylalanine or tryptophan, this is likely a read error. This chain links TRBV11-2 with TRBJ1-5; D remains ambiguous. Germline values: CDR1 SGHAT, CDR2 FQNNGV. This CDR3 has 15 amino acids. CDR3 amino acids: CARSLEGLSNQPQHI. In nucleotides, the CDR3 is TGTGCCAGAAGCTTAGAAGGCCTTAGCAATCAGCCCCAGCATATT.

This clonotype was detected only a few times. The chain couples TRBV6-2 or TRBV6-3 to TRBJ2-7; 13 bases are shared with TRBD2. CDR1 MNHEY and CDR2 SVGEGT come from the germline V gene. V was pared by 4 bases and J by 9 bases, with 9 bases of the junction left unmatched. The CDR3 has 15 amino acids. CDR3: CASSSSRTSGSGQYF. The CDR3 region has the DNA TGTGCCAGCAGTTCCTCCCGGACTAGCGGGAGTGGGCAGTACTTC.

This clonotype appeared once. A much larger clone sits a single nucleotide away, making a read error possible. CDR3 loop: CASSLPATDTQYF. The CDR3 DNA is TGTGCCAGCAGCTTACCCGCCACAGATACGCAGTATTTT. The V call is TRBV11-1, the J call TRBJ2-3, with unresolved D. V lost 2 bases and J lost 2, with 5 bases in between. This CDR3 region has 13 residues. Per germline, CDR1 SGHAT and CDR2 FQDESV (reference sequence).

The table lists this clonotype with a count of one. The chain couples TRBV29-1 to TRBJ2-1; either TRBD1 or TRBD2 may fit D (5 bases each). CDR1 SQVTM and CDR2 ANQGSEA come from the germline V gene. V lost 8 bases and J 9 bases, leaving 17 bases between the germline ends. This CDR3 region has 12 residues. This chain's CDR3 is CSFGGTNVEQFF. The CDR3 region has the DNA TGCAGCTTTGGGGGTACGAACGTTGAGCAGTTCTTC.

This clonotype was recorded once. Relative to the germline gene, one junction end is altered; a read error may explain this. The chain links TRBV28 to TRBJ2-7, with TRBD2 matching 7 bases. CDR3 length: 14 residues. CDR1 and CDR2 (germline): MDHEN, SYDVKM. As DNA, the CDR3 is TGTGCCAGCGCGGCCGGGGGGACCTCCTACGATCAGTACTTC. As protein: CASAAGGTSYDQYF.

Details on this clonotype: The junction departs from germline at one end; a sequencing error may be responsible. This rearrangement joins TRBV14 to TRBJ2-2, with TRBD1 matching over 7 bases. CDR1 is SGHDN and CDR2 is FVKESK in the germline V gene. The CDR3 has 16 amino acids. The CDR3 spells CTSSRQGHSLTGELFF. Written as DNA, the CDR3 is TGTACCAGCAGCCGACAGGGCCATAGCTTGACCGGGGAGCTGTTTTTT.

The chain combines TRBV4-2 with TRBJ2-3, with D possibly matching TRBD2 (5 bases). Germline CDR1 LGHNA, CDR2 YNFKEQ. The CDR3 has 14 residues. Trimming took 5 bases from V and 4 from J, leaving 13 bases between them. The CDR3 is CASSGSFSPDTQYF. The CDR3 nucleotides read TGTGCCAGCAGCGGGAGTTTCAGCCCAGATACGCAGTATTTT.

On this clonotype itself: At one boundary the junction diverges from the germline segment, which might be a read error. The CDR3 loop reads CANSYSSQGSTEAFF. The CDR3 DNA is TGTGCCAACAGTTACTCAAGCCAGGGTAGCACTGAAGCTTTCTTT. The rearrangement uses TRBV6-5 and TRBJ1-1, with D perhaps matching TRBD1 (5 bases). The germline CDR1 and CDR2 sequences are MNHEY and SVGAGI. This CDR3 has 15 amino acids.

The genes are TRBV6-6 and TRBJ2-6, with D perhaps matching TRBD1 or TRBD2 (6 bases each). Germline assignment: CDR1 MNHNY and CDR2 SVGAGI (reference sequence). Trimming took 7 bases from V and 0 from J, leaving 19 bases between them. This CDR3 contains 18 residues. The CDR3 loop reads CASTGQLEGGSGANVLTF. The CDR3 DNA reads as TGTGCCAGCACCGGACAGCTAGAGGGGGGCTCTGGGGCCAACGTCCTGACTTTC.

This clonotype was recorded a few times. The CDR3 loop is CATSYGRETGELFF. CDR3 in DNA: TGTGCCACCAGTTATGGGCGGGAGACCGGGGAGCTGTTTTTT. The chain carries TRBV24-1 and TRBJ2-2, with 7 bases fitting TRBD2. The CDR3 sequence is 14 residues long. CDR1 and CDR2 from the germline V gene are KGHDR and SFDVKD. Trimming at V came to 6 bases and at J to 5 bases, leaving 5 bases not matched to a gene.

The chain is built from TRBV6-6 and TRBJ1-5; TRBD1 matches at 8 bases. Germline values: CDR1 MNHNY, CDR2 SVGAGI (reference sequence). After removal of 5 bases from V and 7 bases from J, the junction contained 7 bases not matched to a gene. CDR3 length: 14 amino acids. CDR3 region: CASSGQGRGQPQHF. DNA for the CDR3: TGTGCCAGCAGTGGACAGGGAAGGGGCCAGCCCCAGCATTTT.

Concerning this clonotype itself: This may come from a read error, since a much larger clone is one base off. The gene calls are TRBV11-2 and TRBJ2-7; 7 nucleotides align to TRBD2. The V segment lost 4 bases and the J segment 7 bases; nucleotides outside the gene matches: 7. The germline CDR1 and CDR2 sequences are SGHAT and FQNNGV. The CDR3 has 13 residues. CDR3 amino acids: CASSSGLVVEQYF. The CDR3 coding sequence is TGTGCCAGCAGCTCAGGACTAGTGGTAGAGCAGTACTTC.

This clonotype has a single count. V and J are TRBV21-1 and TRBJ2-7; the table's TRBD1 call for D was not verified on the DNA. TRBV21-1 corresponds to a pseudogene. The CDR3 sequence is 17 residues long. The CDR3 reads CASSFRRWTGGAYEQYF. CDR3 coding DNA: TGTGCCAGCAGCTTCCGAAGATGGACAGGGGGCGCATACGAGCAGTACTTC.